This T cell receptor beta chain derives from a study of beta chain features in type 1 diabetes. Study conclusions and caveats: TCRB rearrangement may or may not be influenced by HLA type; here this remained unresolved.

Every donor had blood drawn once into heparin, around 120 mL on average. Looked up from germline, CDR1 is SGHAT and CDR2 is FQNNGV. CDR3 length: 12 amino acids. Trimming removed 0 bases from V and 15 bases from J, with 12 bases in between. With regard to this clone: What it binds is unknown.

The authors reverse transcribed all of the isolated RNA, so sequencing captured expressed TCRB transcripts. Sequencing of naive, central memory and regulatory T cell samples gave an average of roughly 3.4 million reads. Clones were read by immunoSEQ multiplex PCR, and TCRdb kept only the in-frame ones, dropping some. The sample carries some 900,000 clones, around a sixth recorded once. Sequences were obtained from naive CD4+ T cells from blood. This TCR was sampled from a young woman in good health. The rearrangement uses TRBV11-2 and TRBJ2-4, with D maybe TRBD2 (5 bases). The CDR3 protein is CASSLDHGVMYF. CDR3 coding DNA: TGTGCCAGCAGCTTAGATCACGGGGTCATGTACTTC.